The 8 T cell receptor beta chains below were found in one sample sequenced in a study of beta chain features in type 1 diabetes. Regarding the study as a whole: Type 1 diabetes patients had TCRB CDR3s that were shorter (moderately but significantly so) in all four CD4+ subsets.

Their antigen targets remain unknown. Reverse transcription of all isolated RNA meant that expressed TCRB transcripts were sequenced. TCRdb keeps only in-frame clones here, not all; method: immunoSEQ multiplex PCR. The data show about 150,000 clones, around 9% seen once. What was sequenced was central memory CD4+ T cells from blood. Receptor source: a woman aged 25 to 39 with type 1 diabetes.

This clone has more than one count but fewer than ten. CDR3 nucleotide sequence: TGTGCCAGCAGCCAAGCGTCGGGGGAGCAGTACTTC. Protein: CASSQASGEQYF. J is TRBJ2-7 and V is TRBV4-2; maybe TRBD2 (5 bases). The CDR3 length is 12 residues. Trimming removed 1 base at V and 7 bases at J, with 8 bases between. The V gene's germline CDR1 is LGHNA and CDR2 YNFKEQ.

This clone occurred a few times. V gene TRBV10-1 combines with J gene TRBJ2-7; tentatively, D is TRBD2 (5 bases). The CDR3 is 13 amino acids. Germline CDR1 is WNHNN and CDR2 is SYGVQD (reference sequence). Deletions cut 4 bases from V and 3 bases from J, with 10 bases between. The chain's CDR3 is CASSVMGSYEQYF. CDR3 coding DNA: TGCGCCAGCAGTGTTATGGGGAGCTACGAGCAGTACTTC.

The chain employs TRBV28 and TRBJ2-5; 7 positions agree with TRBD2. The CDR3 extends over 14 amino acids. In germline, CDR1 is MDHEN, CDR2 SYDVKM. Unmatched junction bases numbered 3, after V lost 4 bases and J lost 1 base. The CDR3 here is CASSSAGIQETQYF. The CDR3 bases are TGTGCCAGCAGTTCAGCGGGGATCCAAGAGACCCAGTACTTC.

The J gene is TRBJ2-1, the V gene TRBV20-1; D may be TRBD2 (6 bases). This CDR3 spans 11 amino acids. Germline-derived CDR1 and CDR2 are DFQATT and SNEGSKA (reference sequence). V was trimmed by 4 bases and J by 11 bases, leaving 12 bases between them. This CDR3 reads CSAKPSDQQFF. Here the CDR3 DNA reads TGCAGTGCTAAACCTAGCGACCAGCAGTTCTTC.

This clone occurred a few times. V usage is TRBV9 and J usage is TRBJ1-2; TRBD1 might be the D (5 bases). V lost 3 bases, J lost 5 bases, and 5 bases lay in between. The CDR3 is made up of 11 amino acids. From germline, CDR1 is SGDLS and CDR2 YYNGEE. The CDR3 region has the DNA TGTGCCAGCAGCGAGGGGTATGGCTACACCTTC. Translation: CASSEGYGYTF.

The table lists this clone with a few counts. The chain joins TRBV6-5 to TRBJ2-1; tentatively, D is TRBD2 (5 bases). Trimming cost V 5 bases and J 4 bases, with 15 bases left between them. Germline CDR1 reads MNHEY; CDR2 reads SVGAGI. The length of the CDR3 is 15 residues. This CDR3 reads CASSRLRGLYNEQFF. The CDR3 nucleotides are TGTGCCAGCAGTCGGCTTCGGGGTCTTTACAATGAGCAGTTCTTC.

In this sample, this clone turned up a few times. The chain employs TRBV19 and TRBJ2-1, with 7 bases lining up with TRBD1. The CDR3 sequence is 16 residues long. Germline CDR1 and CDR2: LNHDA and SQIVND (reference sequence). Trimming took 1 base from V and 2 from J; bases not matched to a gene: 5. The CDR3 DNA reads TGTGCCAGTAGTATAGGAACAGGGGAAACCTACAATGAGCAGTTCTTC. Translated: CASSIGTGETYNEQFF.

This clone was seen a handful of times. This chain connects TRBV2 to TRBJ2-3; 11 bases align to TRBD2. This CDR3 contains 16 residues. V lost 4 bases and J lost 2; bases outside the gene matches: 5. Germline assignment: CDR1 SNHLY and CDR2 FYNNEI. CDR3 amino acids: CASSGRLAGTTDTQYF. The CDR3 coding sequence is TGTGCCAGCAGTGGTCGACTAGCGGGGACCACAGATACGCAGTATTTT.